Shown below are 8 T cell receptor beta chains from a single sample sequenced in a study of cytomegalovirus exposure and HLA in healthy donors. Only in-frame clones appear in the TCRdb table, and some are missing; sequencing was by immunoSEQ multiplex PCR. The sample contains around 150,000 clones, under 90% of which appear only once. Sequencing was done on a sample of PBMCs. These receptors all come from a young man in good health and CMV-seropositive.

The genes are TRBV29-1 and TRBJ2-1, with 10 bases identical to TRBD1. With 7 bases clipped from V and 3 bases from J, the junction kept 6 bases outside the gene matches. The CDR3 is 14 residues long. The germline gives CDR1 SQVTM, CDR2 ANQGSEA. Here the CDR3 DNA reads TGCAGCGGGGTGGGGGACAGGGGCTACAATGAGCAGTTCTTC. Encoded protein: CSGVGDRGYNEQFF.

CDR3 nucleotides: TGTGCCAGCAGCTTGGACCTAGCGGGAGGGCCGGGATACGAGCAGTACTTC. This sequence encodes CASSLDLAGGPGYEQYF. This chain links TRBV5-4 with TRBJ2-7; 12 bases are shared with TRBD2. V lost 0 bases to trimming and J lost 4 bases; unmatched junction nucleotides: 8. The germline V gene has CDR1 SGHNT and CDR2 YYREEE (reference sequence). This CDR3 comprises 17 residues. Supplemented by reference TRBV5-4 and TRBJ2-7, the full variable domain reads ETGVTQSPTHLIKTRGQQVTLRCSSQSGHNTVSWYQQALGQGPQFIFQYYREEENGRGNFPPRFSGLQFPNYSSELNVNALELDDSALYLCASSLDLAGGPGYEQYFGPGTRLTVT.

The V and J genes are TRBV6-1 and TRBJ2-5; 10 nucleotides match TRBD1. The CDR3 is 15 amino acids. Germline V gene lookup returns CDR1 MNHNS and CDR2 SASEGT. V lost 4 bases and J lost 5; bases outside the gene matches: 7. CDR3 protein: CASSGDRGPGETQYF. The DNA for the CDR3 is TGTGCCAGCAGTGGGGACAGGGGCCCCGGCGAGACCCAGTACTTC.

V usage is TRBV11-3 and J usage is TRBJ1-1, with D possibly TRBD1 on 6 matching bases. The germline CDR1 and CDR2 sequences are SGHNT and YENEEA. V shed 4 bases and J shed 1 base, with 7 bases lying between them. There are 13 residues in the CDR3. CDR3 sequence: CASSWTANTEAFF. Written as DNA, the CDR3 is TGTGCCAGCAGCTGGACAGCGAACACTGAAGCTTTCTTT.

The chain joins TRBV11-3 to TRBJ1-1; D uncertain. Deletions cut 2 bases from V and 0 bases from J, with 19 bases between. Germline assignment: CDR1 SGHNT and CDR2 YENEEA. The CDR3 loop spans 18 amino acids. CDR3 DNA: TGTGCCAGCAGCTTAAGAGGGAATTGGGCAGGAATGAACACTGAAGCTTTCTTT. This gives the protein CASSLRGNWAGMNTEAFF.

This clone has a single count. The CDR3 is CASSFVGTSGRAGSYNEQFF. The CDR3 nucleotides read TGTGCCAGCAGTTTCGTCGGGACTAGCGGGAGGGCCGGCTCCTACAATGAGCAGTTCTTC. The V and J genes are TRBV28 and TRBJ2-1; 16 bases match TRBD2. The CDR3 length is 20 residues. Germline trimming cut 3 bases from V and 0 bases from J; bases unmatched to any gene: 8. CDR1 is MDHEN, CDR2 SYDVKM, per germline. Full variable domain (rest looked up from reference TRBV28 and TRBJ2-1): DVKVTQSSRYLVKRTGEKVFLECVQDMDHENMFWYRQDPGLGLRLIYFSYDVKMKEKGDIPEGYSVSREKKERFSLILESASTNQTSMYLCASSFVGTSGRAGSYNEQFFGPGTRLTVL.

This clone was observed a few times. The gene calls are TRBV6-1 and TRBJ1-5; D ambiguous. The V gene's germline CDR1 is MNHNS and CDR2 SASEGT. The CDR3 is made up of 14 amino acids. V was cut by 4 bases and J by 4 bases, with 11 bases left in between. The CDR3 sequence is CASSVTGRNQPQHF. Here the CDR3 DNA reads TGTGCCAGCAGTGTCACCGGTCGGAATCAGCCCCAGCATTTT.

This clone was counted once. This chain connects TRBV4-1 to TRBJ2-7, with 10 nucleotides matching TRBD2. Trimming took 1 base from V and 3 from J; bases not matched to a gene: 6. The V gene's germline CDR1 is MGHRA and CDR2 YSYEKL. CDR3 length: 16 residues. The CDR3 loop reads CASSQVQREGIYEQYF. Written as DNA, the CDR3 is TGCGCCAGCAGCCAAGTACAGCGGGAGGGGATCTACGAGCAGTACTTC.